What follows describes a single T cell receptor beta chain. In the original workflow: Amplification of reference gene primers was used by the study to estimate nucleated cell counts. Method: immunoSEQ multiplex PCR; TCRdb's copy keeps in-frame clones and lacks some. Clone size and the V and J calls come from that table; the DNA yielded D and trimming. Of some 100,000 clones listed, around nine tenths are singletons. This specimen comes from a study of blood T cell repertoires in COVID-19. Looking at the study overall: COVID-19 samples, acute and convalescent, were from the United States, Italy and Spain. T cells, B-cell-depleted T cells, or PBMCs provided the cDNA or gDNA that served as material.

The receptor was isolated from a man between 65 and 80 years old with acute or convalescent COVID-19. Sequenced input: peripheral blood.

CDR3 DNA sequence: TGCGCCAGCAGCTTGGAGGGGCGGGGAGAGACCCAGTACTTC. This encodes CASSLEGRGETQYF. The chain recombines TRBV5-1 with TRBJ2-5; perhaps TRBD2 as D (6 bases). Per germline, CDR1 SGHRS and CDR2 YFSETQ. This CDR3 comprises 14 residues. V dropped 0 bases and J dropped 4 bases, with 10 bases sitting between them.